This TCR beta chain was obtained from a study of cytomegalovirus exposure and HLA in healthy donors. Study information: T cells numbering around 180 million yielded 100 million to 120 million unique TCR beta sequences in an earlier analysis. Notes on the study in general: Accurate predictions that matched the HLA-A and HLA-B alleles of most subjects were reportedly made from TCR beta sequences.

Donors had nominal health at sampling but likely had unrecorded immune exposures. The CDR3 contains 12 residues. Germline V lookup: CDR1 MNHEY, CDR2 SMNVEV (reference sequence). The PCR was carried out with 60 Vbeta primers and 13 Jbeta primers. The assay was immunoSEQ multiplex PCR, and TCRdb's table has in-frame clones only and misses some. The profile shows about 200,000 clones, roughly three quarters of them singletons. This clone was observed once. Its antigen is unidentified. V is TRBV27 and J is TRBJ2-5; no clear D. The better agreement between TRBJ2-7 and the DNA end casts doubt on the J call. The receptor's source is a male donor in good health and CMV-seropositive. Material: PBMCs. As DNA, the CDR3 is TGTGCCAGCAGTTTATCGAGATACGAGCAGTACTTC. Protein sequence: CASSLSRYEQYF.